The 10 T cell receptor beta chains in this list originate from one sample, sequenced in a study of blood T cell repertoires in COVID-19. TCRdb's table, derived via immunoSEQ multiplex PCR, lists solely in-frame clones and lacks some. The sample shows roughly 430,000 clones, 70% to 90% of them seen only once. Sequencing was done on a sample of PBMCs or T cells enriched from blood (not recorded which). These receptors originate from a woman under 30 who had been exposed to COVID-19.

The chain has TRBV6-6 and TRBJ1-4; 7 nucleotides align to TRBD1. After removal of 6 bases from V and 3 bases from J, the junction contained 10 bases not matched to a gene. Germline V gene lookup returns CDR1 MNHNY and CDR2 SVGAGI (reference sequence). The CDR3 has 16 amino acids. CDR3 amino acids: CASRPDRASSNEKLFF. CDR3 DNA: TGTGCCAGCAGACCCGACAGGGCGTCCTCTAATGAAAAACTGTTTTTT.

The V call is TRBV7-9, the J call TRBJ1-4; D is unresolved. The CDR3 extends over 12 amino acids. The V and J ends lost 5 bases and 7 bases respectively, with 8 bases between them. The germline CDR1 and CDR2 sequences are SEHNR and FQNEAQ (reference sequence). In DNA, the CDR3 is TGTGCCAGCAGCCCTCGTTCTGAAAAACTGTTTTTT. It codes for CASSPRSEKLFF.

The chain uses TRBV11-3 and TRBJ2-5, with D possibly TRBD2 on 6 matching bases. The V and J ends lost 2 bases and 5 bases respectively, with 12 bases between them. The germline CDR1 and CDR2 sequences are SGHNT and YENEEA. The CDR3 is 14 residues long. The CDR3: CASSLYGLSETQYF. The CDR3 bases are TGTGCCAGCAGCTTATACGGACTATCGGAGACCCAGTACTTC.

The chain recombines TRBV28 with TRBJ2-7; perhaps TRBD1 as D (6 bases). Trimming removed 7 bases from V and 2 bases from J, with 15 bases in between. The CDR3 is made up of 14 amino acids. Germline lookup yields CDR1 MDHEN and CDR2 SYDVKM. CDR3 in DNA: TGTGCCAGCACCTTTGGGGGCGCACCCTACGAGCAGTACTTC. Translated: CASTFGGAPYEQYF.

The chain combines TRBV7-9 with TRBJ2-7; D is unclear. The V gene lost 0 bases and the J gene lost 3 bases, with 6 bases spanning the gap. Germline-derived CDR1 and CDR2 are SEHNR and FQNEAQ (reference sequence). The CDR3 is made up of 13 amino acids. In nucleotides, the CDR3 is TGTGCCAGCAGCTTAGCGTACAGCTACGAGCAGTACTTC. Residues: CASSLAYSYEQYF.

The rearrangement links TRBV28 to TRBJ1-5, with 7 bases that match TRBD1. V lost 3 bases, J lost 3 bases, and 5 bases stayed unmatched. Per germline, CDR1 MDHEN and CDR2 SYDVKM. The CDR3 is 15 residues long. The CDR3 nucleotides read TGTGCCAGCAGTTTCCCGCAGGGGGTCAATCAGCCCCAGCATTTT. This codes for CASSFPQGVNQPQHF.

The chain is built from TRBV11-2 and TRBJ2-7, with 10 nucleotides matching TRBD1. CDR1 and CDR2 from the germline V gene are SGHAT and FQNNGV. Losses at the gene ends were 4 bases for V and 5 bases for J; bases not matched to a gene: 8. The CDR3 consists of 15 residues. CDR3 protein: CASSSGDRGIHEQYF. The CDR3 coding sequence is TGTGCCAGCAGCTCAGGGGACAGGGGAATTCACGAGCAGTACTTC.

The chain recombines TRBV9 with TRBJ2-4; TRBD2 matches 12 bases. The CDR3 extends over 16 amino acids. Germline V CDR1 and CDR2: SGDLS, YYNGEE. V shed 3 bases, J shed 2 bases, and the junction held 3 bases outside the gene matches. CDR3 loop: CASSGGLAGTKNIQYF. CDR3 nucleotides: TGTGCCAGCAGCGGAGGACTAGCGGGGACCAAAAACATTCAGTACTTC.

The CDR3: CASSLGTVFYEQYF. Here the CDR3 DNA reads TGTGCCAGCTCACTAGGGACAGTTTTCTACGAGCAGTACTTC. The chain is built from TRBV18 and TRBJ2-7, with 7 nucleotides matching TRBD1. The V and J ends lost 4 bases and 3 bases, in that order; junction bases with no gene match: 6. The CDR3 contains 14 residues. The V gene's germline CDR1 is KGHSH and CDR2 LQKENI.

V usage is TRBV28 and J usage is TRBJ1-2; D gene uncertain. Germline values: CDR1 MDHEN, CDR2 SYDVKM. CDR3 length: 13 amino acids. V lost 8 bases to trimming and J lost 7 bases, with 17 bases between them. The CDR3 spells CASLSLLFGGYTF. The CDR3 bases are TGTGCCAGCTTGTCGTTGCTGTTCGGTGGCTACACCTTC.